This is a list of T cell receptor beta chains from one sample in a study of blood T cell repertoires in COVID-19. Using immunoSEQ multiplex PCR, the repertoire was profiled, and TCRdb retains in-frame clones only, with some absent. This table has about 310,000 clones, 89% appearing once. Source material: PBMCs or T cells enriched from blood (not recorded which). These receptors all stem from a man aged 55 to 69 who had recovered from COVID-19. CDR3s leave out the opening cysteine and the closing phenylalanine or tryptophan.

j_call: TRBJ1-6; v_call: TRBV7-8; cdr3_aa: ASSTRGGASYNSPLH
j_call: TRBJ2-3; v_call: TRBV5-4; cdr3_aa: ASSLLGLAGSSTDTQY
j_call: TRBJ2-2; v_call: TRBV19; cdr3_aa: ASSNPGQANTGELF
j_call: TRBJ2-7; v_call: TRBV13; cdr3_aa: ASSSRGAGLIAEQY
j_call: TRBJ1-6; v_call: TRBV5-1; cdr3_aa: ASSLIVAGGNSPLH
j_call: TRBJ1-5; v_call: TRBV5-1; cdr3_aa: ASSLDGDSNQPQH
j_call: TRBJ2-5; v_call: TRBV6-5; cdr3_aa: ASSSGLETQY
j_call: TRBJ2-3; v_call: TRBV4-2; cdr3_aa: ASSQVGRSGLNND
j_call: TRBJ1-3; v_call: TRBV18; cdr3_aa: ASSPPLGSHSGNTIY
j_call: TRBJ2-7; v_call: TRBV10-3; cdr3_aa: AISGTSGRKAHEQY
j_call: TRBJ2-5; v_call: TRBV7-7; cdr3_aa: ASSLNTGAETQY
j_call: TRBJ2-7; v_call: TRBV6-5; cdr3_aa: ASSYSFAGGTYEQY
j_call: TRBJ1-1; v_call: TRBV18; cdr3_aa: ASSPGASMNTEAF
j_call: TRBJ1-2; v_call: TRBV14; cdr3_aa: ASSQVVPGQVYGYT
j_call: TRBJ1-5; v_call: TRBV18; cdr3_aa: ASSPQRTGLDQPQH
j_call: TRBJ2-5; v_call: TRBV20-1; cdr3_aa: SARDLSTQY
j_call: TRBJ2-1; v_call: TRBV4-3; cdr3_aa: ASSQTTGTSGNEQF
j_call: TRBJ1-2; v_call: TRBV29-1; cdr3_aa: SVRTGGSYGYT
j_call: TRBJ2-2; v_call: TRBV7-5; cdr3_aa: ARSHDASEDTGELF
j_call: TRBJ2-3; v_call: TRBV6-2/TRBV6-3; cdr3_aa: ASSPGTSGTDTQY
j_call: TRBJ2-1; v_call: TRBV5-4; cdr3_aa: ASSWKIAGDNEQF
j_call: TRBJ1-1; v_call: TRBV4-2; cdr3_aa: ASSQLDSLNTEAF
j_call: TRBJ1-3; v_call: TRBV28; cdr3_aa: ASTGSQGENSGNTIY
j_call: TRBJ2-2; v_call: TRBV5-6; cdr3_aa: ASSLVSSRTGELF
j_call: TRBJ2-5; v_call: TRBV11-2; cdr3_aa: ASSPTSGTQY
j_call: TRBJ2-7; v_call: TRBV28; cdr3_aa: ASSPLRASGSYEQY
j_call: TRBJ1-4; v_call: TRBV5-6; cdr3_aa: ASSLKLAKLF
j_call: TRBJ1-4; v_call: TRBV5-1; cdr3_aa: ASSRTGVGEKLF
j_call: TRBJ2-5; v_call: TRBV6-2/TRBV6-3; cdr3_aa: ASSLLGGRAETQY
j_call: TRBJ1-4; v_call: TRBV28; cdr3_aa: ASSGQGGVRKLF
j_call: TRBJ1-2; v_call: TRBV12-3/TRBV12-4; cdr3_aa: ASSPDSYYGYT
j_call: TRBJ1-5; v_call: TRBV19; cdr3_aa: ASREARLSNQPQH
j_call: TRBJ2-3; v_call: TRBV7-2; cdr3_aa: ASSLLTDTQY
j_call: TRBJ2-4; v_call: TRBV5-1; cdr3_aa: ASSLGGGRDIQY
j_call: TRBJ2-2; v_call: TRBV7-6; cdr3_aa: ASSLGTLNTGELF
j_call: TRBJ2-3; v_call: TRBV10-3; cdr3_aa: AISESRDFTDTQY
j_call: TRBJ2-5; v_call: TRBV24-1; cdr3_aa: ATQLSSGQETQY
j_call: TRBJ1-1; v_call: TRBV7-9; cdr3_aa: ASSLGGGRNTEAF
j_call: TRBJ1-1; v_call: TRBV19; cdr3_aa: ASSILGATEAF
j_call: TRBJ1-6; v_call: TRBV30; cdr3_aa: AWSVRGQLNSPLH
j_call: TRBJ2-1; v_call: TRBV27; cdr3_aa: ASSGRLAGGPDNEQF
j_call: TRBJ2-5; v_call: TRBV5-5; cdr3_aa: ASSPRTGETEETQY
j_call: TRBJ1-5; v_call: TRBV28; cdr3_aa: ASRTTMGQGGGQPQH
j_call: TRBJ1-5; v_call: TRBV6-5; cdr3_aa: ASRQTGGHQPQH
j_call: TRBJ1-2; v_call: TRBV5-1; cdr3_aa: ASSPRGQNYGYT
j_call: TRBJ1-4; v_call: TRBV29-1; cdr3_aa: SVRRGTGNEKLF
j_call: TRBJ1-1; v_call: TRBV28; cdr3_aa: ASSSFNSPNTEAF
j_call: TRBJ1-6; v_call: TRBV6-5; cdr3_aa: ASSTGQGRNSPLH
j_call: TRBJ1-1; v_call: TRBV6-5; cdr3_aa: ASSVGQGFTEAF
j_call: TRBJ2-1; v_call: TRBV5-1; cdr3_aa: ASSDTSGSGNEQF
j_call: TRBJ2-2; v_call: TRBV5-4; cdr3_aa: ASSFSGGSGELF
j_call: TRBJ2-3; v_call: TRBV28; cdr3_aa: ASSFGTSRRRDTQY
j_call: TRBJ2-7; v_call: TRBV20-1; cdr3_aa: SASPSSSASYEQY
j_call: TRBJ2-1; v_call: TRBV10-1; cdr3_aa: ASSESGSGKLYNEQF